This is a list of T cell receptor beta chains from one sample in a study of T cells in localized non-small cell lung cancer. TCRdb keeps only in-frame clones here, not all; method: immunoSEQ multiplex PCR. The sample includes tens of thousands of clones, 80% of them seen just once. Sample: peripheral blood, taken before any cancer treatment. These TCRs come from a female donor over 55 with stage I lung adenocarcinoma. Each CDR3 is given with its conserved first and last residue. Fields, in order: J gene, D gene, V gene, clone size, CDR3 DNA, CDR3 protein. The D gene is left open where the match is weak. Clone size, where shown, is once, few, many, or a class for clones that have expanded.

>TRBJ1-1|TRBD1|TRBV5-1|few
TGCGCCAGCAGCTTGACGGGACAGGGGAGGATCACTGAAGCTTTCTTT
CASSLTGQGRITEAFF
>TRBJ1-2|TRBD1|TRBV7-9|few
TGTGCCAGCAGCGACGGGACAGGGCCGCGTGGCTACACCTTC
CASSDGTGPRGYTF
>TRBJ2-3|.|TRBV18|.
TGTGCCAGCTCAAAGTCGGATACGCAGTATTTT
CASSKSDTQYF
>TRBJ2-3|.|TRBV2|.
TGTGCCAGCAGTGATATTGGAGATACGCAGTATTTT
CASSDIGDTQYF
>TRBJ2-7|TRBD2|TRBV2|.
TGTGCCAGCGCGGTAGCTAGCGGGAGTTCTTACGAGCAGTACTTC
CASAVASGSSYEQYF
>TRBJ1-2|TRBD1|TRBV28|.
TGTGCCAGCAGTTTAGGCGGAAGACAGGGGGCGGAAGGCTATGGCTACACCTTC
CASSLGGRQGAEGYGYTF
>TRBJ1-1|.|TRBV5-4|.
TGTGCCAGCAGCTTGCAAGGGTCTGAAGCTTTCTTT
CASSLQGSEAFF
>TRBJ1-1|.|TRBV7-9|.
TGTGCCAGCAGCTTTGGGGTTGGCAGGGGAGACGAAGCTTTCTTT
CASSFGVGRGDEAFF
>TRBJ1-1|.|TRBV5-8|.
TGTGCCAGCAGCCTCCATCAGGGAAGCGGGAACACTGAAGCTTTCTTT
CASSLHQGSGNTEAFF
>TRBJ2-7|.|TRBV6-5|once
TGTGCCACCATGGGGCCTAGCTCCTACGAGCAGTACTTC
CATMGPSSYEQYF
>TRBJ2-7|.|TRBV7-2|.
TGTGCCAGCAGCCGAGGAGGGGGCGGGGGCTACGAGCAGTACTTC
CASSRGGGGGYEQYF
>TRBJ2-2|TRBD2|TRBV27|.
TGTGCCAGCAGTTTCTCACTAGCGATAGCCGGGGAGCTGTTTTTT
CASSFSLAIAGELFF
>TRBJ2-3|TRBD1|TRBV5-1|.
TGCGCCAGCAGCTTGAGCCCCTGGACAGGGTACCGCACAGATACGCAGTATTTT
CASSLSPWTGYRTDTQYF
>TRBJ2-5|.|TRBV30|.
TGTGCCTGGAGTGTACGGTTTGAGGCCAGGTGGGGGGAGACCCAGTACTTC
CAWSVRFEARWGETQYF
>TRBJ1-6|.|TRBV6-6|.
TGTGCCAGCAGCCTAAGGGGAGGCGGTTCACCCCTCCACTTT
CASSLRGGGSPLHF
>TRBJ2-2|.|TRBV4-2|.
TGTGCCAGCAGCCAAGCTTCGGGACATTCTATGGGGGAGCTGTTTTTT
CASSQASGHSMGELFF
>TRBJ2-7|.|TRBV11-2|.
TGTGCCAGCAGCTTCGGGGGATACGAGCAGTACTTC
CASSFGGYEQYF
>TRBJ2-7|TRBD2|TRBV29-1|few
TGCAGCGTTGAGGGACTAGCGGTAGAAGGAGAGCAGTACTTC
CSVEGLAVEGEQYF
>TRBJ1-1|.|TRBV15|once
TGTGCCACCAGTTCTATCGGGCAGCCGAGGGCTTTCTTT
CATSSIGQPRAFF